This T cell receptor beta chain was captured by sequencing in a study of cytomegalovirus exposure and HLA in healthy donors. Background on the study: The Caucasian-associated ancestry cluster held over 65% of 398 genotyped donors.

This CDR3 has 14 amino acids. Looked up from germline, CDR1 is MNHNY and CDR2 is SVGAGI (reference sequence). The V and J ends lost 2 bases and 8 bases respectively, with 15 bases between them. This PCR relied on a set of 60 Vbeta primers and 13 Jbeta primers. Repertoires were generated with immunoSEQ multiplex PCR, while TCRdb's copy carries only in-frame clones and drops some. The sample shows about 59,000 clones, about 81% of them seen only once. V and J are TRBV6-6 and TRBJ1-1; D perhaps matches TRBD1 (5 bases). The TCR sequence derives from a man aged 25-45 years in good health and CMV-seropositive. The material sequenced was PBMCs. CDR3 DNA sequence: TGTGCCAGCAGTTACCCTGAAGGAGGGGCCGAAGCTTTCTTT. Residues: CASSYPEGGAEAFF.